Each of the 19 T cell receptor beta chains below was sequenced from the same sample in a study of T cells after yellow fever vaccination. Each CDR3 protein gets one entry after TCRdb re-called the 5' RACE reads with MiXCR. The data hold 120,000 or so distinct CDR3 sequences, with approximately 8.4% observed a single time. The starting material was CD8+ T cells sorted from PBMCs, obtained on the day of the yellow fever booster vaccination. The receptors originated from a man younger than 35 who received the YFV17D yellow fever vaccine.

Ten or more counts support this clonotype. The chain's CDR3 is CASSQGAGELFF. CDR3 DNA sequence: TGTGCCAGCAGCCAGGGGGCCGGGGAGCTGTTTTTT. The V gene is TRBV7-3, the J gene TRBJ2-2; 7 nucleotides align to TRBD1. The germline V gene has CDR1 SGHTA and CDR2 FQGTGA. The CDR3 spans 12 residues. V lost 5 bases, J lost 6 bases, and 0 bases stayed unmatched.

This clonotype showed up just a few times. The chain recombines TRBV29-1 with TRBJ2-3; perhaps TRBD2 as D (6 bases). Germline lookup yields CDR1 SQVTM and CDR2 ANQGSEA. With 6 bases removed from V and 4 bases from J, the gap between germline ends came to 17 bases. This CDR3 has 14 amino acids. This CDR3 is CSVGPEGVADTQYF. Written as DNA, the CDR3 is TGCAGCGTGGGCCCGGAGGGCGTCGCAGATACGCAGTATTTT.

There are a few counts of this clonotype. V and J are TRBV4-1 and TRBJ1-5; D possibly corresponds to TRBD1 (5 bases). The germline gives CDR1 MGHRA, CDR2 YSYEKL. V was pared by 0 bases and J by 3 bases, with 12 bases between. The CDR3 is 16 amino acids. The CDR3 sequence is CASSQEGGGSNQPQHF. The CDR3 DNA reads TGCGCCAGCAGCCAAGAAGGCGGGGGGTCCAATCAGCCCCAGCATTTT.

The V call is TRBV6-2 or TRBV6-3, the J call TRBJ2-1; no definite D call. V was cut by 3 bases and J by 5 bases, with 8 bases left in between. Germline V gene sequence: CDR1 MNHEY, CDR2 SVGEGT. This CDR3 has 13 residues. CDR3 loop: CASSYDGHNEQFF. Written as DNA, the CDR3 is TGTGCCAGCAGTTATGACGGCCACAATGAGCAGTTCTTC.

The rearrangement joins TRBV5-1 to TRBJ2-1, with 11 bases matching TRBD2. The V and J ends lost 4 bases and 8 bases, in that order; junction bases with no gene match: 8. The germline gives CDR1 SGHRS, CDR2 YFSETQ. This CDR3 is built from 15 residues. The CDR3 sequence is CASSRGLAGGDEQFF. Written as DNA, the CDR3 is TGCGCCAGCAGCCGGGGGCTAGCGGGGGGTGATGAGCAGTTCTTC.

In its sample, this clonotype was seen a few times. This chain links TRBV9 with TRBJ1-1; D might be TRBD1 (5 bases). The germline V gene encodes CDR1 SGDLS and CDR2 YYNGEE. Trimming pared 3 bases from V and 4 bases from J, leaving 16 bases between. This CDR3 spans 15 amino acids. CDR3 DNA: TGTGCCAGCAGCGCTCCGACGGGGCGGAGCACTGAAGCTTTCTTT. Translation: CASSAPTGRSTEAFF.

The CDR3 here is CASSLVGPSPEAFF. In DNA form, the CDR3 reads TGTGCCAGCAGTTTAGTGGGGCCATCGCCTGAAGCTTTCTTT. The chain uses TRBV27 and TRBJ1-1; TRBD1 is a possible D gene (5 bases). The CDR3 extends over 14 amino acids. V was clipped by 2 bases and J by 6 bases, with 13 bases between them. The germline gives CDR1 MNHEY, CDR2 SMNVEV (reference sequence).

This clonotype was seen only a few times. V usage is TRBV5-6 and J usage is TRBJ2-1; D uncertain. V lost 0 bases, J lost 9 bases, and 7 bases lay in between. The length of the CDR3 is 12 residues. Germline CDR1 is SGHDT and CDR2 is YYEEEE. CDR3 region: CASSLDPGEQFF. As DNA, the CDR3 is TGTGCCAGCAGCTTGGATCCCGGTGAGCAGTTCTTC.

The rearrangement uses TRBV12-3 or TRBV12-4 and TRBJ2-3; the D gene is possibly TRBD2 (6 bases). With 7 bases removed from V and 6 bases from J, the gap between germline ends came to 14 bases. This CDR3 has 13 residues. The chain's CDR3 is CASNRDSSDTQYF. For the CDR3, the DNA is TGTGCCAGCAACCGGGACTCTTCGGATACGCAGTATTTT.

The chain carries TRBV12-3 or TRBV12-4 and TRBJ2-7; 12 bases line up with TRBD1. The trim removed 6 bases at V and 4 bases at J, leaving 1 base unmatched. CDR3 length equals 13 residues. In nucleotides, the CDR3 is TGTGCCAGCAGGGGACAGGGGGCTTACGAGCAGTACGTC. It yields the protein CASRGQGAYEQYV.

J is TRBJ2-6 and V is TRBV7-3; TRBD2 matches at 11 bases. The germline CDR1 and CDR2 sequences are SGHTA and FQGTGA. The CDR3 totals 20 residues. V shed 1 base, J shed 0 bases, and the junction held 8 bases outside the gene matches. CDR3 amino acids: CASSLIAGGIGSSGANVLTF. CDR3 bases: TGTGCCAGCAGCTTAATAGCGGGGGGGATTGGGTCCTCTGGGGCCAACGTCCTGACTTTC.

This clonotype was seen a few times. This sequence joins TRBV9 and TRBJ2-1, with a possible D match to TRBD1 (5 bases). The V gene's germline CDR1 is SGDLS and CDR2 YYNGEE. The length of the CDR3 is 16 residues. V was trimmed by 4 bases and J by 8 bases, leaving 22 bases between them. CDR3 DNA sequence: TGTGCCAGCAGCCCCCGGTTAGGGCAGGGAAACGATGAGCAGTTCTTC. It is translated as CASSPRLGQGNDEQFF.

This clonotype was seen a handful of times. The chain employs TRBV12-3 or TRBV12-4 and TRBJ2-3; TRBD2 matches at 9 bases. The trim removed 3 bases at V and 4 bases at J, leaving 11 bases unmatched. This CDR3 comprises 17 residues. The CDR3 DNA reads TGTGCCAGCAGTTTGGGGCCAGGGCGGGGGGGCGCAGATACGCAGTATTTT. It specifies CASSLGPGRGGADTQYF.

This clonotype was detected a few times. The chain links TRBV12-3 or TRBV12-4 to TRBJ1-2; 10 bases agree with TRBD1. This CDR3 comprises 14 residues. V lost 6 bases to trimming and J lost 6 bases; unmatched junction nucleotides: 7. The CDR3 nucleotides read TGTGCCAGCAGGGTGGACAGGGGGTTCGATGGCTACACCTTC. It encodes CASRVDRGFDGYTF.

Many counts were recorded for this clonotype. This chain uses TRBV7-8 with TRBJ2-5; no clear D gene. The V end lost 6 bases, the J end lost 0 bases, and 11 bases lay between the germline ends. This CDR3 spans 14 amino acids. Per the germline V gene, CDR1 is SGHVS and CDR2 is FQNEAQ. CDR3 residues: CASSPRGYQETQYF. The CDR3 DNA follows: TGTGCCAGCAGTCCCCGAGGCTACCAAGAGACCCAGTACTTC.

The chain employs TRBV7-9 and TRBJ2-1; the D is unclear. V lost 2 bases, J lost 7 bases, and 6 bases lay in between. In germline, CDR1 is SEHNR, CDR2 FQNEAQ (reference sequence). This CDR3 has 12 residues. The CDR3: CASSLYGNEQFF. In DNA, the CDR3 is TGTGCCAGCAGCTTATATGGGAATGAGCAGTTCTTC.

This rearrangement joins TRBV10-2 to TRBJ1-1; weak D call: TRBD1 (5 bases). Germline CDR1 is WSHSY and CDR2 is SAAADI. The CDR3 is made up of 15 amino acids. Trimming took 0 bases from V and 3 from J, leaving 11 bases between them. In nucleotides, the CDR3 is TGCGCCAGCAGTGAGTCGGGGGGTCGGGACACTGAAGCTTTCTTT. Translating gives CASSESGGRDTEAFF.

This clonotype was seen only a few times. V usage is TRBV7-6 and J usage is TRBJ2-3; D not resolved. This CDR3 is 14 amino acids long. Trimming removed 4 bases at V and 2 bases at J, with 10 bases between. Germline V lookup: CDR1 SGHVS, CDR2 FNYEAQ. CDR3 residues: CASSSRKFTDTQYF. CDR3 nucleotide sequence: TGTGCCAGCAGCTCCCGGAAATTCACAGATACGCAGTATTTT.

The V call is TRBV20-1, the J call TRBJ2-3; 10 bases fit TRBD2. V gave up 6 bases and J gave up 2 bases; unmatched junction bases: 20. This CDR3 has 19 amino acids. Per germline, CDR1 DFQATT and CDR2 SNEGSKA (reference sequence). This chain's CDR3 is CSARAGLAGALYYTDTQYF. CDR3 coding DNA: TGCAGTGCCAGGGCTGGGCTAGCGGGGGCCCTGTACTACACAGATACGCAGTATTTT.